The 13 T cell receptor beta chains reported below all come from one sample, sequenced in a study of T-cell reconstitution after alpha-beta-depleted transplantation in children. The library targeted TCRbeta and was prepared with unique molecular identifiers. A single record per CDR3 protein comes from TCRdb applying MiXCR to the PCR reads. The table has some 550,000 distinct CDR3 sequences, roughly 24% seen once. The material was PBMCs, mostly from graft donor cells, obtained 360 days after TCRalphabeta/CD19-depleted stem cell transplant. The receptors here all came from a boy younger than two who had a stem cell transplant for acute myeloid leukemia, so the T cells may come from the graft donor.

This clonotype was counted between two and nine times. CDR3 in DNA: TGCGCCAGCAGACGGAGACAGGGTCCGCGCCTTATGTACGTC. It specifies CASRRRQGPRLMYV. The chain joins TRBV10-1 to TRBJ2-7; the match to TRBD1 covers 7 bases. After removal of 6 bases from V and 12 bases from J, the junction contained 17 bases not matched to a gene. The CDR3 is 14 residues long. CDR1 is WNHNN, CDR2 SYGVQD, per germline (reference sequence).

In its sample, this clonotype was seen many times. The rearrangement uses TRBV27 and TRBJ2-7; D call uncertain. Trimming removed 3 bases from V and 2 bases from J, with 8 bases in between. The CDR3 runs to 13 residues. Germline values: CDR1 MNHEY, CDR2 SMNVEV (reference sequence). CDR3 residues: CASSFGRAYEQYF. The CDR3 region has the DNA TGTGCCAGCAGTTTCGGACGGGCCTACGAGCAGTACTTC.

The table lists this clonotype with many counts. The genes are TRBV7-2 and TRBJ2-3; possibly TRBD1 or TRBD2 for D (5 bases each). V shed 5 bases and J shed 1 base, with 13 bases lying between them. The CDR3 covers 15 residues. Germline V gives CDR1 SGHTA, CDR2 FQGNSA. This CDR3 is CASSQRQGGTDTQYF. DNA of the CDR3: TGTGCCAGCAGCCAAAGGCAGGGAGGCACAGATACGCAGTATTTT. Together with reference TRBV7-2 and TRBJ2-3, the CDR3 gives the full variable domain: GAGVSQSPSNKVTEKGKDVELRCDPISGHTALYWYRQSLGQGLEFLIYFQGNSAPDKSGLPSDRFSAERTGGSVSTLTIQRTQQEDSAVYLCASSQRQGGTDTQYFGPGTRLTVL.

The chain couples TRBV20-1 to TRBJ1-2; TRBD1 agrees at 8 bases. Germline CDR1 and CDR2: DFQATT and SNEGSKA (reference sequence). The CDR3 totals 13 residues. Trimming took 5 bases from V and 3 from J; bases not matched to a gene: 5. The CDR3: CSAPGQGHYGYTF. The CDR3 DNA sequence: TGCAGTGCTCCTGGACAGGGTCACTATGGCTACACCTTC.

This clonotype showed up many times. V gene TRBV6-5 combines with J gene TRBJ2-7; 10 nucleotides align to TRBD2. V shed 0 bases, J shed 4 bases, and the junction held 3 bases outside the gene matches. The length of the CDR3 is 15 residues. Germline V gene lookup returns CDR1 MNHEY and CDR2 SVGAGI. CDR3 sequence: CASSYSLTSGYEQYF. DNA of the CDR3: TGTGCCAGCAGTTACTCGTTGACTAGCGGGTACGAGCAGTACTTC.

This clonotype has a count of ten or more. This chain joins TRBV12-3 or TRBV12-4 and TRBJ2-1; 10 bases match TRBD2. Trimming cost V 3 bases and J 10 bases; bases outside gene matches: 6. This CDR3 spans 14 amino acids. The CDR3 reads CASSFELAGREQFF. The CDR3 region has the DNA TGTGCCAGCAGTTTCGAACTAGCGGGGAGGGAGCAGTTCTTC.

This clonotype has only a few counts. V usage is TRBV7-3 and J usage is TRBJ2-1, with D perhaps matching TRBD2 (6 bases). CDR1 and CDR2 (germline): SGHTA, FQGTGA. V was trimmed by 5 bases and J by 14 bases, leaving 16 bases between them. The CDR3 has 12 residues. CDR3 coding DNA: TGTGCCAGCAGCCCCGGGAGCAAGGTGAAGTTCTTC. This sequence encodes CASSPGSKVKFF.

This clonotype appeared a few times. The gene calls are TRBV20-1 and TRBJ2-5, with D maybe TRBD1 (6 bases). Deletions cut 5 bases from V and 5 bases from J, with 15 bases between. The germline gives CDR1 DFQATT, CDR2 SNEGSKA (reference sequence). CDR3 length equals 13 residues. Here the CDR3 reads CSAALGGTETQYF. The CDR3 DNA reads as TGCAGTGCTGCCCTAGGGGGAACGGAGACCCAGTACTTC.

This sequence joins TRBV6-2 or TRBV6-3 and TRBJ2-5, with TRBD2 as a possible D gene (5 bases). Germline V gives CDR1 MNHEY, CDR2 SVGEGT. Trimming shortened V by 7 bases and J by 4 bases, and 10 bases separated the two germline ends. This CDR3 has 12 amino acids. CDR3 sequence: CASNRLAETQYF. The DNA for the CDR3 is TGTGCCAGCAATCGGCTAGCAGAGACCCAGTACTTC.

This clonotype came up many times. V gene TRBV20-1 combines with J gene TRBJ1-1; D unresolved. Per germline, CDR1 DFQATT and CDR2 SNEGSKA (reference sequence). Deletions cut 1 base from V and 4 bases from J, with 13 bases between. CDR3 length: 14 residues. The CDR3 nucleotides are TGCAGTGCTAGAGTAAGGGAGTGGAGCACTGAAGCTTTCTTT. This sequence encodes CSARVREWSTEAFF.

This clonotype has a handful of counts. The J gene is TRBJ2-5, the V gene TRBV5-6, with D possibly being TRBD1 (6 bases). The CDR3 sequence is 15 residues long. Between the trimmed V and J ends, which lost 1 base and 4 bases, there was a span of 14 bases. Germline CDR1 reads SGHDT; CDR2 reads YYEEEE. CDR3 sequence: CASSLLQGGRETQYF. DNA of the CDR3: TGTGCCAGCAGCTTGTTACAGGGCGGTCGAGAGACCCAGTACTTC.

In this sample, this clonotype turned up a few times. CDR3 nucleotides: TGTGCCAGCAGTTACCAACGGATCCACACTGAAGCTTTCTTT. Amino acid sequence: CASSYQRIHTEAFF. This chain links TRBV6-5 with TRBJ1-1; no clear D. CDR1 and CDR2 from the germline V gene are MNHEY and SVGAGI. This CDR3 has 14 residues. V lost 2 bases, J lost 3 bases, and 10 bases lay in between.

The chain couples TRBV4-3 to TRBJ2-7, with D uncertain. V lost 0 bases and J 8 bases, leaving 8 bases between the germline ends. Germline CDR1 is LGHNA and CDR2 is YSLEER. The CDR3 has 12 residues. The CDR3 protein is CASSQDPQQQYF. In DNA form, the CDR3 reads TGCGCCAGCAGCCAAGATCCACAGCAGCAGTACTTC.